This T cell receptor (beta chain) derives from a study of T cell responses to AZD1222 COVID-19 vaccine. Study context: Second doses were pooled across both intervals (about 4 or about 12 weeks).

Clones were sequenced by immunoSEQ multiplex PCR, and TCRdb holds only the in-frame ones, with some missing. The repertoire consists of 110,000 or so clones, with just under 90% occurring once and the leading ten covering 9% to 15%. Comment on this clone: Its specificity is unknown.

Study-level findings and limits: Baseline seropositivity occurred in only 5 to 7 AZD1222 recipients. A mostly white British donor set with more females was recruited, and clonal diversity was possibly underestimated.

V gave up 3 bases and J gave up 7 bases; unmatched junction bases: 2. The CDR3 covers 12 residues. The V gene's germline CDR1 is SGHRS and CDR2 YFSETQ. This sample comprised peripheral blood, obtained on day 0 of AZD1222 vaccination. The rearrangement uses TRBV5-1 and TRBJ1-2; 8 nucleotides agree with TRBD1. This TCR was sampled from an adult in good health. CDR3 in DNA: TGCGCCAGCAGCTCGGGACAGGTTGGCTACACCTTC. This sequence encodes CASSSGQVGYTF.